This entry describes one TCR beta chain. The antigen remains unidentified. Profiled with immunoSEQ multiplex PCR; TCRdb holds only in-frame clones, not every one. The sample holds 150,000 or so clones, roughly 92% seen once. The germline V and J ends were trimmed by 8 bases and 4 bases, with 9 bases remaining between them. The CDR3 length is 11 residues. CDR1 is SNHLY and CDR2 is FYNNEI in the germline V gene. The data were taken from a study of T cell responses to AZD1222 COVID-19 vaccine. Background on the study: Pooled samples include second doses given at about 4 or 12 weeks. Findings and limits, study-wide: Scientists sampled the repertoires only once the peak T cell response had passed. Among the donors, most were white British and more were female, and clonal diversity was possibly underestimated.

The sample consisted of peripheral blood, taken on day 0 of AZD1222 vaccination. The clonotype comes from an adult in good health. The V and J genes are TRBV2 and TRBJ2-7; possibly TRBD1 for D (5 bases). CDR3 protein: CASLTGYEQYF. The CDR3 region has the DNA TGTGCCAGCCTCACAGGTTACGAGCAGTACTTC.